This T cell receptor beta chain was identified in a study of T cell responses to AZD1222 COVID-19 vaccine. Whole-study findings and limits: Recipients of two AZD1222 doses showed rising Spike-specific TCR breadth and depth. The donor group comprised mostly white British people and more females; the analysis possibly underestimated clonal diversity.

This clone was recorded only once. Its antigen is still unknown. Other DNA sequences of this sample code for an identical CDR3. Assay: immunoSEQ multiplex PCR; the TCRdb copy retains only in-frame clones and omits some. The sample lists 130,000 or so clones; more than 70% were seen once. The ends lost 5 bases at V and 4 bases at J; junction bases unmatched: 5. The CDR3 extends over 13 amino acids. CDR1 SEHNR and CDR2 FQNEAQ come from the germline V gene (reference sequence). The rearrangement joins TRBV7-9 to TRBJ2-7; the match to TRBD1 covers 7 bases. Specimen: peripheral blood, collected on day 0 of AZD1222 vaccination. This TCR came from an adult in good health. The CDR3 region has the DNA TGTGCCAGCAGCCGGGACAGCCCTTACGAGCAGTACTTC. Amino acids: CASSRDSPYEQYF.